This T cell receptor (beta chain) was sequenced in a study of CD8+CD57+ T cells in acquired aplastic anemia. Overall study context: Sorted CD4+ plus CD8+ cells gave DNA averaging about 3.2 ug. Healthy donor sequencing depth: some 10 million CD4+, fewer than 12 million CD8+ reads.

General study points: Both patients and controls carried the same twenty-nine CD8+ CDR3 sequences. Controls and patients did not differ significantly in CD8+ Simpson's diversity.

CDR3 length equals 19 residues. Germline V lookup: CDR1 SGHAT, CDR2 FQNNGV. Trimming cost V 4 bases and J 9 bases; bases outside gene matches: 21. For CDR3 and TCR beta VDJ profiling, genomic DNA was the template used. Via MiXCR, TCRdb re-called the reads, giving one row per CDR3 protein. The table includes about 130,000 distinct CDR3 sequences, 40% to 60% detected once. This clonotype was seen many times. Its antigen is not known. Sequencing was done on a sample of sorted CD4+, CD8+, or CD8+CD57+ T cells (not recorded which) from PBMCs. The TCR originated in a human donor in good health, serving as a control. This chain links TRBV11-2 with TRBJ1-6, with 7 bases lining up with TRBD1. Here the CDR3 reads CASSSIPKDRRNDSSPLHF. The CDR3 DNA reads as TGTGCCAGCAGCTCGATCCCAAAGGACAGGCGAAATGATAGTTCACCCCTCCACTTT.